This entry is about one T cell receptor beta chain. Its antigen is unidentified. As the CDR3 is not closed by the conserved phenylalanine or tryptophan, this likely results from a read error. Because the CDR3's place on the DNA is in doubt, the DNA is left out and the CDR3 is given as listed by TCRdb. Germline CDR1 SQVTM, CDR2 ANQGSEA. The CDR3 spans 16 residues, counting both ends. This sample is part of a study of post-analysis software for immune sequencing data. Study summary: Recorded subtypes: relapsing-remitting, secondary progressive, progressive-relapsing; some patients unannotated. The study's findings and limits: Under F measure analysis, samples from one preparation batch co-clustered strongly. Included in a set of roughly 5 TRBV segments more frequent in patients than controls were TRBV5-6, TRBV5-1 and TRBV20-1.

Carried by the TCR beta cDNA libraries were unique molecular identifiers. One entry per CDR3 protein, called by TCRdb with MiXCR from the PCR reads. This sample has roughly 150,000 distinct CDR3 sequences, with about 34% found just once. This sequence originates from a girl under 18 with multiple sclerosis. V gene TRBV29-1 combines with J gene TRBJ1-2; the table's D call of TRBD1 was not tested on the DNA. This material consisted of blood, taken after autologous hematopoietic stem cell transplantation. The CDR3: CSAATGTGGSNYGYTC.